This T cell receptor beta chain was observed in a study of control samples from healthy donors and cancer patients. The protocol was immunoSEQ multiplex PCR, while the TCRdb copy is restricted to in-frame clones and leaves out a portion. The repertoire holds about 140,000 clones, with approximately 94% as singletons. In germline, CDR1 is SGHTA, CDR2 FQGTGA. V lost 4 bases and J 7 bases, leaving 11 bases between the germline ends. CDR3 size: 13 residues. The TCR comes from a middle-aged man in good health. The specimen sequenced was blood. The V gene is TRBV7-3, the J gene TRBJ2-1, with D possibly being TRBD2 (5 bases). CDR3 DNA: TGTGCCAGCAGCTCGCCGACGGGAAATGAGCAGTTCTTC. Encoded protein: CASSSPTGNEQFF.